Listed here are 21 T cell receptor beta chains from one sample, sequenced in a study of cytomegalovirus exposure and HLA in healthy donors. Researchers ran the PCR with 60 Vbeta and 13 Jbeta primers. The method was immunoSEQ multiplex PCR; TCRdb's version includes in-frame clones alone and lacks a portion of them. The table lists 100,000 to 150,000 clones, 80% of them singletons. The specimen was PBMCs. Receptor source: a female donor in good health and CMV-seronegative.

There are a few counts of this clone. Relative to the germline gene, one junction end is altered; a read error may explain this. The CDR3 DNA is TGTGCCAGCACTAGGAGTGGGTCTGGGGCCAACGGCCTGACTTTC. Translating it yields CASTRSGSGANGLTF. The gene calls are TRBV6-5 and TRBJ2-6; tentative D call: TRBD1 (5 bases). Per the germline V gene, CDR1 is MNHEY and CDR2 is SVGAGI. This CDR3 comprises 15 residues.

This sequence joins TRBV4-1 and TRBJ2-7, with unresolved D. The V end lost 0 bases, the J end lost 3 bases, and 12 bases lay between the germline ends. CDR3 length equals 15 residues. Germline CDR1 reads MGHRA; CDR2 reads YSYEKL. The CDR3 DNA is TGCGCCAGCAGCCAAGATCAGGCACTGTTCTACGAGCAGTACTTC. Protein sequence: CASSQDQALFYEQYF.

The rearrangement links TRBV28 to TRBJ1-2; the D gene is possibly TRBD1 (5 bases). CDR1 and CDR2 (germline): MDHEN, SYDVKM. Trimming removed 8 bases at V and 2 bases at J, with 12 bases between. This CDR3 spans 13 amino acids. The CDR3 nucleotides are TGTGCCAGCCTTAGGGGTTCCAACTATGGCTACACCTTC. It translates to CASLRGSNYGYTF.

The chain combines TRBV7-9 with TRBJ1-6; D may be TRBD1 (6 bases). This CDR3 region has 14 residues. V was shortened by 8 bases and J by 2 bases, with 10 bases between the two germline ends. CDR1 is SEHNR and CDR2 is FQNEAQ in the germline V gene (reference sequence). This CDR3 reads CASAEGAYNSPLHF. In DNA, the CDR3 is TGTGCCAGCGCAGAGGGGGCCTATAATTCACCCCTCCACTTT.

This clone has just one count. The gene calls are TRBV10-2 and TRBJ2-1; D is uncertain. Germline V gene sequence: CDR1 WSHSY, CDR2 SAAADI. CDR3 length: 13 residues. Deletions cut 7 bases from V and 8 bases from J, with 15 bases between. The CDR3 reads CASKQSLYHEQFF. CDR3 in DNA: TGCGCCAGCAAACAGAGCCTTTATCATGAGCAGTTCTTC.

The rearrangement joins TRBV30 to TRBJ2-4, with 8 bases identical to TRBD2. CDR1 and CDR2 (germline): GTSNPN, SVGIG (reference sequence). The J segment lost 8 bases and the V segment lost 3 bases, leaving 9 bases of the junction unmatched. The CDR3 spans 14 residues. CDR3 coding DNA: TGTGCCTGGAGAGGCTCCCCAGCGGGGGACATTCAGTACTTC. Residues: CAWRGSPAGDIQYF.

The chain has TRBV6-5 and TRBJ1-2, with D possibly matching TRBD1 (6 bases). This CDR3 has 15 residues. The germline gives CDR1 MNHEY, CDR2 SVGAGI. V was shortened by 0 bases and J by 8 bases, with 16 bases between the two germline ends. CDR3 nucleotides: TGTGCCAGCAGTTACTCGATACGCGCAGGGGAAGGCTACACCTTC. Residues: CASSYSIRAGEGYTF.

This sequence joins TRBV7-6 and TRBJ1-1; D is possibly TRBD1 (5 bases). Looked up from germline, CDR1 is SGHVS and CDR2 is FNYEAQ. V lost 4 bases and J lost 1, with 10 bases in between. The CDR3 totals 14 residues. Written as DNA, the CDR3 is TGTGCCAGCAGCTACCTTACAGGGAACACTGAAGCTTTCTTT. Amino acids: CASSYLTGNTEAFF.

The chain is built from TRBV6-4 and TRBJ2-3; possible D gene TRBD2, 6 bases. In germline, CDR1 is MRHNA, CDR2 SNTAGT. The CDR3 has 15 amino acids. V lost 2 bases to trimming and J lost 2 bases, with 11 bases between them. CDR3 sequence reads: CASSDGSGSTDTQYF. The CDR3, as DNA: TGTGCCAGCAGTGACGGCAGCGGGTCCACAGATACGCAGTATTTT.

This chain uses TRBV6-1 with TRBJ2-4; D call uncertain. Trimming pared 10 bases from V and 3 bases from J, leaving 7 bases between. The CDR3 contains 11 residues. CDR1 and CDR2 from the germline V gene are MNHNS and SASEGT. The CDR3 nucleotides are TGTGCCACGTATTACAAAAACATTCAGTACTTC. It specifies CATYYKNIQYF.

The genes are TRBV5-5 and TRBJ2-7; 7 bases are shared with TRBD1. This CDR3 spans 16 amino acids. In germline, CDR1 is SGHKS, CDR2 YYEKEE (reference sequence). Trimming at V came to 4 bases and at J to 1 base, leaving 11 bases not matched to a gene. Here the CDR3 reads CASSNRQGVISYEQYF. The CDR3 DNA follows: TGTGCCAGCAGCAATCGACAGGGTGTTATTTCCTACGAGCAGTACTTC.

The rearrangement joins TRBV25-1 to TRBJ1-5, with TRBD1 matching 7 bases. There are 13 residues in the CDR3. With V trimmed by 6 bases and J by 6 bases, 5 bases remained unmatched. Germline loops: CDR1 MGHDK, CDR2 SYGVNS. This CDR3 is CASSGTGVQPQHF. CDR3 bases: TGTGCCAGCAGCGGTACAGGGGTTCAGCCCCAGCATTTT.

This rearrangement joins TRBV9 to TRBJ2-1; a weak D match, TRBD2 (6 bases). Trimming removed 3 bases from V and 4 bases from J, with 14 bases in between. Germline V CDR1 and CDR2: SGDLS, YYNGEE. This CDR3 contains 15 residues. The CDR3 sequence: CASSALIGLYNEQFF. In nucleotides, the CDR3 is TGTGCCAGCAGCGCGTTAATAGGACTATACAATGAGCAGTTCTTC.

The chain is built from TRBV20-1 and TRBJ1-2; no reliable D call. This CDR3 has 10 amino acids. CDR1 and CDR2 (germline): DFQATT, SNEGSKA (reference sequence). The ends were cut back, 8 bases at V and 1 base at J, with 5 bases in the middle. CDR3 in amino acids: CSSFNYGYTF. The CDR3 DNA is TGCAGTTCGTTTAACTATGGCTACACCTTC.

This clone has a handful of counts. The V gene is TRBV7-9, the J gene TRBJ2-7; 11 positions match TRBD2. The CDR3 sequence is 14 residues long. CDR1 is SEHNR and CDR2 is FQNEAQ in the germline V gene (reference sequence). The trim removed 4 bases at V and 3 bases at J, leaving 2 bases unmatched. The CDR3 sequence: CASSSGTSGYEQYF. Written as DNA, the CDR3 is TGTGCCAGCAGCTCAGGGACTAGCGGCTACGAGCAGTACTTC.

This clone has a single count. V and J are TRBV9 and TRBJ2-1, with 10 bases lining up with TRBD1. Germline V gene sequence: CDR1 SGDLS, CDR2 YYNGEE. The CDR3 consists of 15 residues. V trimming: 6 bases; J trimming: 4 bases; junction bases outside the gene matches: 7. CDR3 DNA sequence: TGTGCCAGCACCCCCCGGGACAGGGGATACAATGAGCAGTTCTTC. Amino acids: CASTPRDRGYNEQFF.

The chain uses TRBV18 and TRBJ2-3; TRBD1 agrees at 7 bases. Trimming at V came to 0 bases and at J to 6 bases, leaving 3 bases not matched to a gene. Germline lookup yields CDR1 KGHSH and CDR2 LQKENI. The CDR3 is 14 amino acids. CDR3 coding DNA: TGTGCCAGCTCACCACCCAGGGGGACGGATACGCAGTATTTT. Translating it yields CASSPPRGTDTQYF.

The chain is built from TRBV19 and TRBJ1-3, with D perhaps TRBD1 (5 bases). CDR1 is LNHDA and CDR2 is SQIVND in the germline V gene (reference sequence). The CDR3 runs 13 residues. V was trimmed by 2 bases and J by 7 bases, leaving 9 bases between them. As DNA, the CDR3 is TGTGCCAGTAGTATACAGGGAAGCAACACCATATATTTT. Residues: CASSIQGSNTIYF.

Concerning this clone itself: Germline is not matched at one junction end, which may reflect a read error. The CDR3 loop is CASSRTGHSGANGLTF. The CDR3 nucleotides are TGTGCCAGCAGCCGGACGGGACACTCTGGGGCCAACGGCCTGACTTTC. The gene calls are TRBV16 and TRBJ2-6; D perhaps matches TRBD1 (6 bases). This CDR3 has 16 amino acids. The germline CDR1 and CDR2 sequences are KGHSY and FQNENV.

The chain employs TRBV7-9 and TRBJ2-2; D may be TRBD1 (5 bases). CDR3 length: 15 residues. Germline-derived CDR1 and CDR2 are SEHNR and FQNEAQ (reference sequence). Trimming took 4 bases from V and 1 from J, leaving 10 bases between them. CDR3 DNA sequence: TGTGCCAGCAGCTGGGGCAGGATGAACACCGGGGAGCTGTTTTTT. The encoded protein is CASSWGRMNTGELFF.

This clone was seen more than once but under ten times. The rearrangement joins TRBV27 to TRBJ1-5; the D is unclear. Germline V gives CDR1 MNHEY, CDR2 SMNVEV (reference sequence). The CDR3 is made up of 13 amino acids. V dropped 5 bases and J dropped 5 bases, with 10 bases sitting between them. The CDR3 DNA is TGTGCCAGCAGTCCGCGGGGTCATCAGCCCCAGCATTTT. As protein: CASSPRGHQPQHF.